A single sample gave rise to the 28 T cell receptor beta chains below, sequenced in a study of T cell clonality in common variable immunodeficiency. Antigen specificity for these receptors is unknown. Whole-study findings and limits: In common variable immunodeficiency, TCR beta chains reportedly carried fewer deletions and N-nucleotide insertions.

The protocol was immunoSEQ multiplex PCR, while the TCRdb copy is restricted to in-frame clones and leaves out a portion. Altogether just over 20,000 clones were found in the sample, and no singletons occur. The material sequenced was peripheral blood mononuclear cells. The receptors stem from a human donor with common variable immunodeficiency.

By share of the sample, this clone is medium-sized. Read sequence stops 3 residues before the CDR3 end, and the germline J gene provides the missing end. The chain uses TRBV6-2 or TRBV6-3 and TRBJ2-3; D remains unclear. V lost 5 bases and J lost 2, with 5 bases in between. CDR3 length: 12 residues. CDR1 and CDR2 from the germline V gene are MNHEY and SVGEGT. The part of the CDR3 DNA that was read is TGTGCCAGCAGTCTCCCCACAGATACG. This translates into CASSLPTDT. The whole CDR3 protein reads CASSLPTDTQYF.

This clone has at least ten counts. The read terminates 3 residues before the CDR3 end, so the remaining end is supplied by the germline J gene. The chain couples TRBV20-1 to TRBJ2-7; tentative D call: TRBD1 (5 bases). V lost 0 bases, J lost 3 bases, and 15 bases lay in between. The V gene's germline CDR1 is DFQATT and CDR2 SNEGSKA (reference sequence). This CDR3 spans 15 amino acids. The CDR3 spells CSARDLGQGYYEQYF. Partial CDR3 DNA: TGCAGTGCTAGAGACTTGGGGCAGGGTTACTACGAG.

This clone was found many times. With the read ending 3 residues before the CDR3 end, the germline J gene is used to fill in that end. The rearrangement joins TRBV19 to TRBJ2-5; TRBD2 agrees at 14 bases. Germline V gene sequence: CDR1 LNHDA, CDR2 SQIVND (reference sequence). J gave up 5 bases and V 5 bases, and 10 bases lay outside the gene matches. The CDR3 has 17 amino acids. The DNA read from the CDR3 is TGTGCCAGTAGTCCCAGGACTAGCGGGGGGTTTGATGAGACC. Amino acid sequence: CASSPRTSGGFDET. The CDR3, in full, reads CASSPRTSGGFDETQYF.

In its sample, this clone was seen many times. The CDR3 is cut off 3 residues early in the read; its end comes from the germline J gene. The chain employs TRBV19 and TRBJ1-2, with TRBD1 matching over 8 bases. The germline gives CDR1 LNHDA, CDR2 SQIVND (reference sequence). V shed 6 bases, J shed 4 bases, and the junction held 7 bases outside the gene matches. There are 14 residues in the CDR3. The sequenced part of the CDR3 DNA is TGTGCCAGTAGACGAGGACAGGGAATCTATGGC. This sequence encodes CASRRGQGIYG. The whole CDR3 region reads CASRRGQGIYGYTF. Full variable domain (outside the CDR3, taken from reference TRBV19 and TRBJ1-2): DGGITQSPKYLFRKEGQNVTLSCEQNLNHDAMYWYRQDPGQGLRLIYYSQIVNDFQKGDIAEGYSVSREKKESFPLTVTSAQKNPTAFYLCASRRGQGIYGYTFGSGTRLTVV.

This clone was counted at least ten times. The CDR3 extends 3 residues past the end of the read, so its final part is completed from the germline J gene. The genes are TRBV19 and TRBJ2-7; 10 bases agree with TRBD1. Germline-derived CDR1 and CDR2 are LNHDA and SQIVND (reference sequence). Trimming removed 7 bases from V and 1 base from J; junction bases left unmatched: 7. The CDR3 runs to 15 residues. CDR3 DNA, as far as it was read: TGTGCCAGTACCAAAGGACAGGGGGTGTCCTACGAG. Amino acids: CASTKGQGVSYE. The whole CDR3 sequence is CASTKGQGVSYEQYF.

There are many counts of this clone. The junction shows a germline mismatch at one end, possibly a read error. With the read ending 3 residues before the CDR3 end, the germline J gene is used to fill in that end. J is TRBJ2-1 and V is TRBV2; 11 bases fit TRBD2. This CDR3 contains 15 residues. Germline lookup yields CDR1 SNHLY and CDR2 FYNNEI. CDR3 in amino acids: CANSGFSGGANEQFF. Incomplete CDR3 DNA: TGTGCCAACAGTGGGTTTAGCGGGGGGGCCAATGAG.

Ten or more counts support this clone. The DNA ends 3 residues before the CDR3 does, and the rest of the CDR3 is filled in from the germline J gene. The chain joins TRBV19 to TRBJ2-2; tentative D call: TRBD1 (6 bases). V gave up 6 bases and J gave up 0 bases, with 8 bases separating them. This CDR3 spans 14 amino acids. Per germline, CDR1 LNHDA and CDR2 SQIVND (reference sequence). The CDR3 DNA, read in part, is TGTGCCAGTAGGGCAGGGGCGAACACCGGGGAG. Translation: CASRAGANTGE. The entire CDR3 reads CASRAGANTGELFF. The variable domain in full, completed from reference TRBV19 and TRBJ2-2, reads DGGITQSPKYLFRKEGQNVTLSCEQNLNHDAMYWYRQDPGQGLRLIYYSQIVNDFQKGDIAEGYSVSREKKESFPLTVTSAQKNPTAFYLCASRAGANTGELFFGEGSRLTVL.

This clone was observed a handful of times. CDR3 residues: CASSPGTGDHYGYTF. The sequenced part of the CDR3 DNA is TGCGCCAGCAGCCCGGGGACAGGGGACCACTATGGC. This sequence joins TRBV5-1 and TRBJ1-2; 10 bases match TRBD1. The sequence runs out 3 residues before the end of the CDR3; the remainder is reconstructed from the germline J gene. CDR3 length: 15 amino acids. J was trimmed by 3 bases and V by 4 bases; bases with no gene match: 6. Germline V gene sequence: CDR1 SGHRS, CDR2 YFSETQ. The full variable domain, its missing parts supplied by reference TRBV5-1 and TRBJ1-2, is KAGVTQTPRYLIKTRGQQVTLSCSPISGHRSVSWYQQTPGQGLQFLFEYFSETQRNKGNFPGRFSGRQFSNSRSEMNVSTLELGDSALYLCASSPGTGDHYGYTFGSGTRLTVV.

The table lists this clone with many counts. The CDR3 end lies 3 residues beyond the end of the read and is filled in from the germline J gene. The V and J genes are TRBV4-1 and TRBJ2-5; a possible D gene is TRBD1 (5 bases). V was cut by 5 bases and J by 3 bases, with 13 bases left in between. The V gene's germline CDR1 is MGHRA and CDR2 YSYEKL. This CDR3 region has 14 residues. The sequenced part of the CDR3 DNA is TGCGCCAGCAGCATGACAGTTACTAAAGAGACC. It yields the protein CASSMTVTKET. The entire CDR3 protein reads CASSMTVTKETQYF.

This clone was seen at least ten times. The CDR3 end falls 3 residues outside the read, so it is completed with the germline J gene. The chain combines TRBV7-2 with TRBJ2-5, with TRBD1 as a possible D gene (8 bases). Per germline, CDR1 SGHTA and CDR2 FQGNSA. The CDR3 is made up of 15 amino acids. The V end lost 3 bases, the J end lost 3 bases, and 14 bases lay between the germline ends. CDR3 sequence reads: CASSFNRGGEETQYF. Incomplete CDR3 DNA: TGTGCCAGCAGCTTTAACAGGGGGGGGGAAGAGACC.

This clone was observed at least ten times. CDR3 DNA, as far as it was read: TGTGCCAGCAGCCACCAACTCACAGATACG. It yields the protein CASSHQLTDT. Given in full, the CDR3 is CASSHQLTDTQYF. V is TRBV5-4 and J is TRBJ2-3; D remains unclear. The read ends 3 residues before the CDR3 terminus; that terminus is restored from the germline J gene. This CDR3 region has 13 residues. Trimming shortened V by 4 bases and J by 2 bases, and 8 bases separated the two germline ends. Germline assignment: CDR1 SGHNT and CDR2 YYREEE (reference sequence).

The sample holds many counts of this clone. One end of the junction does not line up with germline, which may come from a read error. The read comes to an end 3 residues before the CDR3 does, leaving the germline J gene to fill in the end. This rearrangement joins TRBV4-2 to TRBJ1-2; D perhaps matches TRBD1 (5 bases). There are 15 residues in the CDR3. CDR1 is LGHNA, CDR2 YNFKEQ, per germline. CDR3 sequence reads: CASSQDLMGGYGYTF. The DNA read from the CDR3 is TGCGCCAGCAGCCAAGATCTCATGGGGGGCTATGGC.

This clone came up many times. The read ends 3 residues shy of where the CDR3 ends; the end is completed using the germline J gene. The gene calls are TRBV7-2 and TRBJ2-1; possibly TRBD2 for D (6 bases). V lost 10 bases, J lost 5 bases, and 18 bases lay in between. Germline V lookup: CDR1 SGHTA, CDR2 FQGNSA. The length of the CDR3 is 14 residues. The CDR3 DNA, read in part, is TGTGCCACCACCGCTCAACTAGCCCACAATGAG. Its translation: CATTAQLAHNE. The full-length CDR3 reads as CATTAQLAHNEQFF.

Comment on this clone: The CDR3 end lies 3 residues beyond the end of the read and is filled in from the germline J gene. The chain has TRBV5-1 and TRBJ2-5; TRBD1 agrees at 8 bases. Losses at the gene ends were 3 bases for V and 5 bases for J; bases not matched to a gene: 9. Per germline, CDR1 SGHRS and CDR2 YFSETQ. The CDR3 sequence is 15 residues long. The CDR3: CASSSGTGKGETQYF. The DNA read from the CDR3 is TGCGCCAGCAGCTCAGGGACAGGTAAAGGGGAGACC. The full variable domain, rest sourced from reference TRBV5-1 and TRBJ2-5, is KAGVTQTPRYLIKTRGQQVTLSCSPISGHRSVSWYQQTPGQGLQFLFEYFSETQRNKGNFPGRFSGRQFSNSRSEMNVSTLELGDSALYLCASSSGTGKGETQYFGPGTRLLVL.

At least ten counts were recorded for this clone. The CDR3 end lies 3 residues beyond the end of the read and is filled in from the germline J gene. The gene calls are TRBV19 and TRBJ1-1, with TRBD1 as a possible D gene (5 bases). V was clipped by 2 bases and J by 1 base, with 11 bases between them. The germline V gene has CDR1 LNHDA and CDR2 SQIVND (reference sequence). The CDR3 loop spans 15 amino acids. The sequenced CDR3 bases are TGTGCCAGTAGTATAATAGACAGAACGAACACTGAA. It translates to CASSIIDRTNTE. The complete CDR3 reads CASSIIDRTNTEAFF.

This clone was counted a few times. The CDR3 extends 3 residues past the end of the read, so its final part is completed from the germline J gene. Other DNA variants within this sample encode the same CDR3. The chain recombines TRBV6-2 or TRBV6-3 with TRBJ1-5, with 9 bases lining up with TRBD1. The J segment lost 7 bases and the V segment lost 2 bases, leaving 6 bases of the junction unmatched. CDR1 and CDR2 (germline): MNHEY, SVGEGT. The CDR3 length is 15 residues. The sequenced CDR3 bases are TGTGCCAGCAGTTACCACAGGGGGCAAACGCAGCCC. Its protein product is CASSYHRGQTQP. The complete CDR3 reads CASSYHRGQTQPQHF.

This clone was seen many times. The missing CDR3 end, 3 residues past where the read stops, is filled in from the germline J gene. This sequence joins TRBV6-1 and TRBJ2-2; 12 bases are a match to TRBD2. This CDR3 has 16 residues. V gave up 4 bases and J gave up 1 base; unmatched junction bases: 1. Germline CDR1 is MNHNS and CDR2 is SASEGT. The CDR3 reads CASSVLAGGNTGELFF. The CDR3 bases that were read are TGTGCCAGCAGTGTACTAGCGGGGGGGAACACCGGGGAG.

This clone came up a few times. The observed sequence ends 3 residues before the CDR3 terminus, with the missing tail filled in from the germline J gene. This chain uses TRBV2 with TRBJ2-2; 7 nucleotides align to TRBD1. Per the germline V gene, CDR1 is SNHLY and CDR2 is FYNNEI. V dropped 3 bases and J dropped 6; count of bases not matched to a gene: 4. The CDR3 length is 14 residues. The sequenced CDR3 bases are TGTGCCAGCAGTGAGATTGGGACAGCCGGGGAG. It encodes CASSEIGTAGE. The complete CDR3 sequence is CASSEIGTAGELFF. The full variable domain, its missing parts supplied by reference TRBV2 and TRBJ2-2, is EPEVTQTPSHQVTQMGQEVILRCVPISNHLYFYWYRQILGQKVEFLVSFYNNEISEKSEIFDDQFSVERPDGSNFTLKIRSTKLEDSAMYFCASSEIGTAGELFFGEGSRLTVL.

This clone has a count of ten or more. The read gets to within 3 residues of the CDR3 end, and the germline J gene fills in the rest. V and J are TRBV5-1 and TRBJ2-3; 9 bases fit TRBD2. V trimming: 1 base; J trimming: 5 bases; junction bases outside the gene matches: 8. CDR1 and CDR2 from the germline V gene are SGHRS and YFSETQ. This CDR3 is built from 16 residues. The CDR3 spells CASSLLAGGPGDTQYF. CDR3 bases read: TGCGCCAGCAGCTTGCTTGCGGGGGGGCCTGGAGATACG.

This clone was seen at least ten times. The read falls 3 residues short of the CDR3 end, and the missing part is taken from the germline J gene. This chain links TRBV5-6 with TRBJ1-6; 7 nucleotides align to TRBD1. V trimming: 4 bases; J trimming: 9 bases; junction bases outside the gene matches: 7. The CDR3 extends over 14 amino acids. The germline gives CDR1 SGHDT, CDR2 YYEEEE. Incomplete CDR3 DNA: TGTGCCAGCAGCCTGACAGGGAAGGGTTCACCC. As protein: CASSLTGKGSP. The full CDR3 is CASSLTGKGSPLHF.

This clone was counted ten times or more. The sequenced part of the CDR3 DNA is TGCAGTGCTAGAGTCCCCGCGGGGGGGCCGTACGAG. Protein sequence: CSARVPAGGPYE. The whole CDR3 sequence reads CSARVPAGGPYEQYF. The chain has TRBV20-1 and TRBJ2-7; 9 bases fit TRBD2. Read coverage stops 3 residues before the CDR3 terminus; the germline J gene supplies the remainder. There are 15 residues in the CDR3. CDR1 and CDR2 from the germline V gene are DFQATT and SNEGSKA (reference sequence). The J segment lost 4 bases and the V segment lost 1 base, leaving 8 bases of the junction unmatched.

This clone appeared many times. Read sequence stops 3 residues before the CDR3 end, and the germline J gene provides the missing end. The chain couples TRBV7-9 to TRBJ2-1; TRBD1 agrees at 8 bases. This CDR3 spans 13 amino acids. Looked up from germline, CDR1 is SEHNR and CDR2 is FQNEAQ (reference sequence). J was trimmed by 8 bases and V by 5 bases; bases with no gene match: 5. The part of the CDR3 DNA that was read is TGTGCCAGCAGCCCAAGGACAGGGCATGAG. This encodes CASSPRTGHE. The entire CDR3 is CASSPRTGHEQFF.

Ten or more counts support this clone. The CDR3 end falls 3 residues outside the read, so it is completed with the germline J gene. The chain couples TRBV19 to TRBJ1-5, with TRBD1 matching over 7 bases. V lost 5 bases to trimming and J lost 7 bases; unmatched junction nucleotides: 8. Germline V CDR1 and CDR2: LNHDA, SQIVND (reference sequence). The CDR3 sequence is 14 residues long. Incomplete CDR3 DNA: TGTGCCAGTAGTCAAGACAGGGAAAGACAGCCC. Its translation: CASSQDRERQP. The entire CDR3 sequence reads CASSQDRERQPQHF.

This clone was counted ten times or more. The read falls 3 residues short of the CDR3 end, and the missing part is taken from the germline J gene. The gene calls are TRBV7-6 and TRBJ1-3; TRBD1 agrees at 9 bases. The germline V gene encodes CDR1 SGHVS and CDR2 FNYEAQ. The CDR3 length is 15 residues. V dropped 5 bases and J dropped 2; count of bases not matched to a gene: 4. Incomplete CDR3 DNA: TGTGCCAGCAGCAAGGGACAGGGCCCTGGAAACACC. Amino acid sequence: CASSKGQGPGNT. The complete CDR3 sequence is CASSKGQGPGNTIYF. Filled out from reference TRBV7-6 and TRBJ1-3, the complete variable domain reads GAGVSQSPRYKVTKRGQDVALRCDPISGHVSLYWYRQALGQGPEFLTYFNYEAQQDKSGLPNDRFSAERPEGSISTLTIQRTEQRDSAMYRCASSKGQGPGNTIYFGEGSWLTVV.

This clone was seen repeatedly, ten times or more. Read coverage stops 3 residues before the CDR3 terminus; the germline J gene supplies the remainder. The genes are TRBV2 and TRBJ2-1; 9 bases are a match to TRBD1. With 5 bases clipped from V and 4 bases from J, the junction kept 3 bases outside the gene matches. The germline V gene encodes CDR1 SNHLY and CDR2 FYNNEI. The CDR3 has 14 residues. The covered CDR3 bases are TGTGCCAGCAGTCGGGACAGGGAATACAATGAG. This encodes CASSRDREYNE. The CDR3 as a whole reads CASSRDREYNEQFF.

This clone occurred many times. The CDR3 end lies 3 residues beyond the end of the read and is filled in from the germline J gene. The V call is TRBV7-2, the J call TRBJ2-5; 9 bases are shared with TRBD2. Germline V CDR1 and CDR2: SGHTA, FQGNSA. The CDR3 consists of 13 residues. The J segment lost 2 bases and the V segment lost 10 bases, leaving 5 bases of the junction unmatched. The CDR3 loop is CAKAGGRQETQYF. Partial CDR3 DNA: TGTGCCAAGGCGGGGGGGAGGCAAGAGACC.

The table lists this clone with many counts. The read stops 3 residues short of the end of the CDR3; the missing end is completed from the germline J gene. The V gene is TRBV7-9, the J gene TRBJ1-6, with 7 bases fitting TRBD1. Germline V CDR1 and CDR2: SEHNR, FQNEAQ (reference sequence). The CDR3 covers 14 residues. Germline trimming cut 6 bases from V and 7 bases from J; bases unmatched to any gene: 6. The CDR3 sequence is CASSPGGGNSPLHF. CDR3 DNA (partial): TGTGCCAGCAGTCCAGGGGGTGGCAATTCACCC.

This clone was seen repeatedly, ten times or more. Read sequence stops 3 residues before the CDR3 end, and the germline J gene provides the missing end. The chain employs TRBV19 and TRBJ2-7, with a possible D match to TRBD1 (6 bases). Trimming shortened V by 5 bases and J by 5 bases, and 13 bases separated the two germline ends. Germline V gene data show CDR1 as LNHDA and CDR2 as SQIVND (reference sequence). This CDR3 region has 13 residues. The CDR3 loop reads CASSASQGNEQYF. The covered CDR3 bases are TGTGCCAGTAGTGCCTCACAGGGAAACGAG.